The rows below give T cell receptor beta chains drawn from one sample of a study of shared clonotypes between healthy human individuals. Assay used: immunoSEQ multiplex PCR; TCRdb lists only in-frame clones, some missing. The data hold fewer than 1.6 million clones, with 98% observed a single time. Sequencing input: naive CD4+ T cells sorted from blood. The receptors were sampled from a man aged 30 to 39 in good health. CDR3s include the opening cysteine and the closing phenylalanine or tryptophan. The D gene is left open where the match is weak. Size values are once, few and many counts, or a class for expanded clones, and some rows have none.

12,-,once,TRBJ2-5,TRBV6-7,CASLYPGETQYF,TGTGCCAGCCTCTATCCCGGAGAGACCCAGTACTTC
19,TRBD1,-,TRBJ2-2,TRBV7-2,CASSYPREGQIWGTGELFF,TGTGCCAGCAGCTACCCGCGAGAGGGACAGATTTGGGGCACCGGGGAGCTGTTTTTT
15,-,once,TRBJ1-1,TRBV10-1,CASSAPGTGNTEAFF,TGCGCCAGCAGTGCCCCCGGGACGGGGAACACTGAAGCTTTCTTT
16,-,-,TRBJ1-2,TRBV6-1,CASSEVVIWPNYGYTF,TGTGCCAGCAGTGAGGTAGTAATCTGGCCTAACTATGGCTACACCTTC
9,-,-,TRBJ2-7,TRBV27,CASDYEQYF,TGTGCCAGTGACTACGAGCAGTACTTC
15,-,-,TRBJ1-3,TRBV10-2,CASSEWGGIGNTIYF,TGCGCCAGCAGTGAGTGGGGGGGGATCGGAAACACCATATATTTT
14,-,-,TRBJ2-7,TRBV6-1,CASKEGEGRDEQYF,TGTGCCAGCAAGGAGGGGGAGGGCCGGGACGAGCAGTACTTC
16,TRBD2,-,TRBJ2-4,TRBV2,CASREGLAGGQNIQYF,TGTGCCAGCAGGGAAGGACTAGCGGGAGGACAAAACATTCAGTACTTC
17,-,-,TRBJ2-5,TRBV12-2,CASRLGPGPGFIETQYF,TGTGCAAGTCGCTTAGGGCCTGGACCGGGGTTTATAGAGACCCAGTACTTC
16,-,-,TRBJ2-1,TRBV6-6,CASSYFRQGPYNEQFF,TGTGCCAGCAGTTACTTTCGTCAGGGGCCGTACAATGAGCAGTTCTTC
13,TRBD1,-,TRBJ2-5,TRBV27,CASSFRGGETQYF,TGTGCCAGCAGTTTTAGAGGGGGCGAGACCCAGTACTTC
14,-,-,TRBJ2-1,TRBV19,CASRGQFPYNEQFF,TGTGCCAGCAGGGGCCAATTCCCCTACAATGAGCAGTTCTTC
12,-,-,TRBJ2-1,TRBV29-1,CSVGRQYNEQFF,TGCAGCGTTGGCAGGCAATACAATGAGCAGTTCTTC
18,-,-,TRBJ2-3,TRBV7-9,CASSVRSQFLSSTDTQYF,TGTGCCAGCAGCGTACGGTCACAATTCCTTTCTAGCACAGATACGCAGTATTTT
13,-,-,TRBJ2-7,TRBV6-1,CATGPPGTYEQYF,TGTGCCACTGGGCCTCCCGGGACCTACGAGCAGTACTTC
13,-,-,TRBJ2-2,TRBV28,CASNTVRSGELFF,TGTGCCAGCAACACTGTCCGATCCGGGGAGCTGTTTTTT
15,TRBD2,-,TRBJ2-1,TRBV6-1,CASRKTSGNDNEQFF,TGTGCCAGCAGGAAGACTAGCGGGAACGACAATGAGCAGTTCTTC
20,TRBD1,-,TRBJ2-1,TRBV7-6,CASSSITGGGGSVVRDEQFF,TGTGCCAGCAGCTCGATTACAGGGGGCGGCGGGAGCGTTGTTAGGGATGAGCAGTTCTTC
15,-,-,TRBJ2-1,TRBV7-6,CASSLGLPSYNEQFF,TGTGCCAGCAGCTTAGGACTACCCTCCTACAATGAGCAGTTCTTC
15,TRBD1,-,TRBJ1-5,TRBV28,CASSRHRGSNQPQHF,TGTGCCAGCAGTCGTCACAGGGGCAGCAATCAGCCCCAGCATTTT
15,TRBD1,-,TRBJ2-7,TRBV6-5,CASCPRRTGNYEQYF,TGTGCCAGCTGCCCTCGCAGGACAGGAAACTACGAGCAGTACTTC
12,TRBD1,-,TRBJ1-2,TRBV29-1,CSVRQGNYGYTF,TGCAGCGTTCGACAGGGGAACTATGGCTACACCTTC
15,TRBD2,-,TRBJ2-1,TRBV9,CASSVAGAGYNEQFF,TGTGCCAGCAGCGTAGCGGGAGCGGGGTACAATGAGCAGTTCTTC
15,TRBD1,-,TRBJ1-3,TRBV13,CASSHRGRSGNTIYF,TGTGCCAGCAGCCACAGGGGACGTAGTGGAAACACCATATATTTT
14,-,-,TRBJ2-3,TRBV5-4,CASSLELGADTQYF,TGTGCCAGCAGCTTGGAACTGGGGGCAGATACGCAGTATTTT
17,TRBD1,-,TRBJ2-5,TRBV4-2,CASSQAPISTGQETQYF,TGTGCCAGCAGCCAAGCCCCTATCTCGACAGGGCAAGAGACCCAGTACTTC
16,TRBD2,-,TRBJ2-2,TRBV5-3,CARALSEREFTGELFF,TGTGCCAGAGCCCTGTCGGAGCGGGAGTTCACCGGGGAGCTGTTTTTT
10,TRBD1,-,TRBJ2-4,TRBV20-1,CSARAQGSYF,TGCAGTGCTAGAGCACAGGGGTCGTACTTC
16,TRBD2,-,TRBJ2-1,TRBV4-2,CASSRTSGSAENEQFF,TGTGCCAGCAGCAGGACTAGCGGGAGTGCAGAAAATGAGCAGTTCTTC
15,TRBD2,-,TRBJ2-7,TRBV5-5,CASSPLAGGRYEQYF,TGTGCCAGCAGCCCTCTAGCGGGAGGGCGGTACGAGCAGTACTTC
13,-,-,TRBJ2-1,TRBV14,CASSQEPSREQFF,TGTGCCAGCAGCCAAGAGCCTAGCAGAGAGCAGTTCTTC
15,TRBD2,-,TRBJ2-5,TRBV13,CASSGSGRGQETQYF,TGTGCCAGCAGCGGCAGCGGGAGGGGGCAAGAGACCCAGTACTTC
14,-,-,TRBJ2-3,TRBV11-2,CASSLGSPADTQYF,TGTGCCAGCAGCTTAGGTAGCCCAGCAGATACGCAGTATTTT
12,-,-,TRBJ2-7,TRBV30,CAWGQGYNEQYF,TGTGCCTGGGGGCAGGGGTATAACGAGCAGTACTTC
12,-,once,TRBJ2-3,TRBV7-2,CASSLEGVTQYF,TGTGCCAGCAGCTTAGAAGGAGTTACGCAGTATTTT
16,TRBD1,-,TRBJ2-5,TRBV18,CASSPDVGTVLETQYF,TGTGCCAGCTCACCCGACGTTGGGACAGTGCTAGAGACCCAGTACTTC
15,-,-,TRBJ2-7,TRBV28,CASSSMGQRRYEQYF,TGTGCCAGCAGTTCCATGGGTCAGCGCCGCTACGAGCAGTACTTC
12,-,-,TRBJ2-5,TRBV7-8,CASSLGVETQYF,TGTGCCAGCAGCTTAGGTGTAGAGACCCAGTACTTC
13,-,-,TRBJ1-1,TRBV5-5,CASRAGRDTEAFF,TGTGCCAGCAGAGCCGGGAGGGACACTGAAGCTTTCTTT
17,-,-,TRBJ2-1,TRBV18,CASSSPNKDSPYNEQFF,TGTGCCAGCTCGTCCCCCAATAAGGACAGTCCCTACAATGAGCAGTTCTTC
16,TRBD1,-,TRBJ1-3,TRBV5-6,CASSYNRGRGGNTIYF,TGTGCCAGCAGTTACAACAGGGGACGCGGTGGAAACACCATATATTTT
17,TRBD2,-,TRBJ2-3,TRBV5-1,CASSPGLAASSTDTQYF,TGCGCCAGCAGCCCAGGACTAGCGGCCTCTAGCACAGATACGCAGTATTTT
15,-,-,TRBJ2-1,TRBV9,CASSVDSNSYNEQFF,TGTGCCAGCAGCGTAGACAGTAACTCCTACAATGAGCAGTTCTTC
15,TRBD1,-,TRBJ1-3,TRBV7-9,CASSLVQGAGNTIYF,TGTGCCAGCAGCTTAGTTCAGGGGGCTGGAAACACCATATATTTT
16,TRBD2,few,TRBJ2-2,TRBV2,CASMASGTTNTGELFF,TGTGCCAGCATGGCCAGCGGGACCACGAACACCGGGGAGCTGTTTTTT
14,-,-,TRBJ2-7,TRBV23-1,CASSQGREYDEQYF,TGCGCCAGCAGTCAAGGTCGGGAGTACGACGAGCAGTACTTC
14,-,-,TRBJ2-3,TRBV7-2,CASSLVGNTDTQYF,TGTGCCAGCAGCTTAGTGGGGAACACAGATACGCAGTATTTT
13,-,-,TRBJ1-3,TRBV6-1,CASSDKRGNTIYF,TGTGCCAGCAGTGACAAGCGTGGAAACACCATATATTTT
16,TRBD1,-,TRBJ2-2,TRBV6-1,CASSAQTGGMSGELFF,TGTGCCAGCAGTGCCCAGACAGGGGGCATGTCCGGGGAGCTGTTTTTT
15,-,-,TRBJ2-1,TRBV5-1,CASSLARATYNEQFF,TGCGCCAGCAGCTTGGCCCGGGCCACGTACAATGAGCAGTTCTTC
11,-,-,TRBJ1-2,TRBV28,CASSFKGGYTF,TGTGCCAGCAGTTTTAAGGGCGGCTACACCTTC
17,TRBD1,-,TRBJ2-6,TRBV5-1,CASSLGQGGSGANVLTF,TGCGCCAGCAGCTTGGGACAGGGCGGCTCTGGGGCCAACGTCCTGACTTTC
16,TRBD2,-,TRBJ2-1,TRBV5-1,CASSLEAGGPRYEQFF,TGCGCCAGCAGCTTGGAAGCGGGAGGGCCGAGGTATGAGCAGTTCTTC
14,-,-,TRBJ2-5,TRBV5-4,CASSTAGAEETQYF,TGTGCCAGCAGCACCGCAGGGGCCGAGGAGACCCAGTACTTC
16,TRBD1,-,TRBJ2-3,TRBV28,CASSRRDRRPPDTQYF,TGTGCCAGCAGTCGCAGGGACAGAAGGCCCCCAGATACGCAGTATTTT
11,-,-,TRBJ2-3,TRBV29-1,CSGSVTDTQYF,TGCAGCGGATCAGTCACAGATACGCAGTATTTT